This T cell receptor (beta chain) was obtained from a study of blood T cell repertoires in COVID-19. About the study: Acute-phase and convalescent COVID-19 samples originated in the United States, Italy and Spain. T cells, B-cell-depleted T cells, or PBMCs supplied cDNA or gDNA.

Looked up from germline, CDR1 is ENHRY and CDR2 is SYGVKD. The V and J ends lost 8 bases and 2 bases respectively, with 13 bases between them. This CDR3 contains 15 residues. Libraries were prepared by immunoSEQ multiplex PCR; TCRdb keeps only in-frame clonotypes and omits some of them. This repertoire shows 40,000 or so clones, 90% found once; its top ten account for approximately 3%. This receptor was taken from a man aged 50 to 59 with active COVID-19. The specimen was peripheral blood. The chain carries TRBV10-3 and TRBJ2-6, with D maybe TRBD2 (5 bases). CDR3 protein: CAIGLAGTGANVLTF. For the CDR3, the DNA is TGTGCCATCGGTTTGGCGGGCACTGGGGCCAACGTCCTGACTTTC.